The entry that follows covers one T cell receptor (beta chain) sequence. CDR3 size: 14 residues. V was pared by 6 bases and J by 5 bases, with 16 bases between. Germline V gene lookup returns CDR1 LNHDA and CDR2 SQIVND (reference sequence). Sequencing used immunoSEQ multiplex PCR; TCRdb keeps in-frame clones, though not all of them. The sample gives roughly 120,000 clones, under 95% of which show up once; about 3.5% is in the top ten. This sample was taken from a study of blood T cell repertoires in COVID-19. Turning to the study itself: The origin of the acute and convalescent COVID-19 samples was the United States, Italy and Spain. T cells, B-cell-depleted T cells, or PBMCs supplied cDNA or gDNA.

The TCR was taken from a man aged 45-60 years with active COVID-19. The source material was peripheral blood. V usage is TRBV19 and J usage is TRBJ2-5; D is unclear. CDR3 region: CASRPSFTSETQYF. The CDR3 DNA sequence: TGTGCCAGTAGGCCCTCGTTTACATCGGAGACCCAGTACTTC.